This TCR beta chain was documented in a study of T cell changes during pregnancy in multiple sclerosis. Some clones are missing from TCRdb's copy, which holds only in-frame ones; the method was immunoSEQ multiplex PCR. The table lists about 70,000 clones, roughly 94% of them singletons. Germline V CDR1 and CDR2: SQVTM, ANQGSEA. This CDR3 is 13 amino acids long. V trimming: 5 bases; J trimming: 4 bases; junction bases outside the gene matches: 4. The TCR comes from a female donor with multiple sclerosis, enrolled in a pregnancy study. Sequencing was performed on peripheral blood, taken in the third trimester of pregnancy. V usage is TRBV29-1 and J usage is TRBJ1-2, with 10 bases that match TRBD1. CDR3 sequence (DNA): TGCAGCGTTTGGACAGGGGGAGCCTATGGCTACACCTTC. Its protein product is CSVWTGGAYGYTF.